The T cell receptor (beta chain) under discussion was sequenced for a study of blood T cell repertoires in COVID-19. Germline V lookup: CDR1 SQVTM, CDR2 ANQGSEA. The CDR3 length is 12 residues. Deletions cut 3 bases from V and 4 bases from J, with 9 bases between. Here immunoSEQ multiplex PCR was the method, and the copy in TCRdb shows in-frame clones only, minus some. The table has around 170,000 clones, 88% seen once. The rearrangement uses TRBV29-1 and TRBJ1-2, with D possibly matching TRBD1 (5 bases). Source material: peripheral blood. This TCR was sampled from a man aged 60-69 years with acute or convalescent COVID-19. CDR3 residues: CSVDVRGYGYTF. CDR3 bases: TGCAGCGTTGACGTAAGGGGCTATGGCTACACCTTC.